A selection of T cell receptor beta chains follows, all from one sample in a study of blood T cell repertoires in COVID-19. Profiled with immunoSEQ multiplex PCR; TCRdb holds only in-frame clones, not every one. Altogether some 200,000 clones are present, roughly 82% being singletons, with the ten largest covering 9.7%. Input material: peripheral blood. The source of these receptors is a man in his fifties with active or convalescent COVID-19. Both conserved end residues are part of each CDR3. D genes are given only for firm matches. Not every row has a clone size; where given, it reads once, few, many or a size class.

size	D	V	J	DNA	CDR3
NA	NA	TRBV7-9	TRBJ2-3	TGTGCCAGCAGCAACATCCTAGGGGGTAGTCCAGATACGCAGTATTTT	CASSNILGGSPDTQYF
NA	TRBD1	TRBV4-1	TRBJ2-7	TGCGCCAGCAGCCAAGAGGAGGTGTTTGGGACAGGGGGCTACGAGCAGTACTTC	CASSQEEVFGTGGYEQYF
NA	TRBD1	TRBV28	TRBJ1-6	TGTGCCAGCCTTCCCTGGGCCGGGACAGGGTATAATTCACCCCTCCACTTT	CASLPWAGTGYNSPLHF
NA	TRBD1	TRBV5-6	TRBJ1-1	TGTGCCAGCAGCTGGGCGACAGGGGGCAACACTGAAGCTTTCTTT	CASSWATGGNTEAFF
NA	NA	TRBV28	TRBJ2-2	TGTGCCAGCAGTTTCCTAGACGGGAACACCGGGGAGCTGTTTTTT	CASSFLDGNTGELFF
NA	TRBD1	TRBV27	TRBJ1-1	TGTGCCAGCAGTCTGACAGGGCTGAGGAACACTGAAGCTTTCTTT	CASSLTGLRNTEAFF
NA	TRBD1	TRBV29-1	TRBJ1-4	TGCAGCGGCCTGACAGGGGGGAATGAAAAACTGTTTTTT	CSGLTGGNEKLFF
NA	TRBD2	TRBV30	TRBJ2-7	TGTGCCTGGAGCCCCGACTCTAGCGGGGAGGGGTTC	CAWSPDSSGEGF
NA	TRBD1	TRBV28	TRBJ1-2	TGTGCCAGCAGTCTAAGACAGGGGGCGAGGCTTTATGGCTACACCTTC	CASSLRQGARLYGYTF
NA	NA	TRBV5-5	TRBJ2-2	TGTGCCAGCAGCTTGAGTCCCGGGTACACCGGGGAGCTGTTTTTT	CASSLSPGYTGELFF
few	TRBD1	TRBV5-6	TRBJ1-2	TGTGCCAGCAGCGCTACAGGGGTTGGCTACACCTTC	CASSATGVGYTF
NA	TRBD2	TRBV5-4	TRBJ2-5	TGTGCCAGCAGCTTGGCCCTAGCGGGCCAAGCCCAGTACTTC	CASSLALAGQAQYF
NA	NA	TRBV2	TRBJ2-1	TGTGCCAGCAGTGCCCTTCCTGCGGGTGGGTACAATGAGCAGTTCTTC	CASSALPAGGYNEQFF
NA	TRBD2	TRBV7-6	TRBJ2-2	TGTGCCAGCAGCAGGTGGACTAGCGGGAGACAAAGCGGGGAGCTGTTTTTT	CASSRWTSGRQSGELFF
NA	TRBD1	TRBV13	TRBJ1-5	TGTGCCAGCAGCTTAGGCGGGACAGGGTATAGCAATCAGCCCCAGCATTTT	CASSLGGTGYSNQPQHF
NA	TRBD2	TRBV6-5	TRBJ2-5	TGTGCCAGCAGTTATTCAGCGGGGGGCGGGGAGACCCAGTACTTC	CASSYSAGGGETQYF
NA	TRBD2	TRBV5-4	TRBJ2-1	TGTGCCAGCAGTCCCTACAATGGAGCGGGGGGGTGGTTCTTC	CASSPYNGAGGWFF
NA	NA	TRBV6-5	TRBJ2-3	TGTGCCAGCAGTTACCCTCCAGATACGCAGTATTTT	CASSYPPDTQYF
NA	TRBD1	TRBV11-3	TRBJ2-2	TGTGCCAGCAGTTCAGGGGGAAGGACCGGGGAGCTGTTTTTT	CASSSGGRTGELFF
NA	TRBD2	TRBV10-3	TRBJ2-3	TGTGCCATCAGAAATCAGGGAGGGACAGATACGCAGTATTTT	CAIRNQGGTDTQYF
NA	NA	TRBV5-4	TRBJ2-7	TGTGCCAGCAGCTTTGACCCACGGGAGTCTAACGAGCAGTACTTC	CASSFDPRESNEQYF
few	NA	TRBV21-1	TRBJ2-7	TGTGCCAGCAGCAAAGTTCCGGGATCCTACGAGCAGTACTTC	CASSKVPGSYEQYF
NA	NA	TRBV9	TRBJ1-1	TGTGCCAGCAGCGTAGGAACAGGCTTGGGGACTGAAGCTTTCTTT	CASSVGTGLGTEAFF
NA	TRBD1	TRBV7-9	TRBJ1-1	TGTGCCAGCAGCTCCTACAGGGGGCGGACTGAAGCTTTCTTT	CASSSYRGRTEAFF
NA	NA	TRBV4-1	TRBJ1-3	TGCGCCAGCAGCCAAGTAGTAATTTTTGGGGGGGAAATTGGAAACACCATATATTTT	CASSQVVIFGGEIGNTIYF
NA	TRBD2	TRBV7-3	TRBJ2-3	TGTGCCAGCAGCTTAAGAGCGGGAGGGGATACGCAGTATTTT	CASSLRAGGDTQYF
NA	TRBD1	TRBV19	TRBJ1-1	TGTGCCAGTAGTAGCGAAGCGACAGGGGCAGTGAACACTGAAGCTTTCTTT	CASSSEATGAVNTEAFF
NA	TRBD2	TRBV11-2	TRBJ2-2	TGTGCCAGCAGCTCGGGACTAGCGGGAGTAGTCGGCGGGGAGCTGTTTTTT	CASSSGLAGVVGGELFF
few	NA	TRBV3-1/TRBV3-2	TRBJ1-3	TGTGCCAGCAGCCTTCTAAACACCATATATTTT	CASSLLNTIYF
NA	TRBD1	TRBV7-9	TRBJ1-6	TGTGCCAGCAGCTTAGCGGGACAGTATTTGAATTCACCCCTCCACTTT	CASSLAGQYLNSPLHF
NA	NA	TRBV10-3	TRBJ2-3	TGTGCCATCAGGACCCCAGGGGTGGATACGCAGTATTTT	CAIRTPGVDTQYF
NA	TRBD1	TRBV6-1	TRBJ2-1	TGTGCCAGCAGTGAAGCGCTGGGACAGAACAATGAGCAGTTCTTC	CASSEALGQNNEQFF
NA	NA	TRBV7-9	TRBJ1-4	TGTGCCAGCAGCTATTCTGGGAGGTCGAATGAAAAACTGTTTTTT	CASSYSGRSNEKLFF
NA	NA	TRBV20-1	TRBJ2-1	TGCAGTGCTAGGATTGGGAGCAAGCAGTTCTTC	CSARIGSKQFF
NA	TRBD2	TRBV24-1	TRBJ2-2	TGTGCCACCAGTGATGGACTAGCGGGAGACACCGGGGAGCTGTTTTTT	CATSDGLAGDTGELFF
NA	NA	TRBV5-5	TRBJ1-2	TGTGCCAGCAGCTTGTGGAGAAGTAACTATGGCTACACCTTC	CASSLWRSNYGYTF
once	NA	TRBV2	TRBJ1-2	TGTGCCAGCAGCTCCATAGTCCGGTTGGGCTACACCTTC	CASSSIVRLGYTF
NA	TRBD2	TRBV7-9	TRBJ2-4	TGTGCCAGCAGCTTAGTGCCTAGCGGGAACGGAAACATTCAGTACTTC	CASSLVPSGNGNIQYF
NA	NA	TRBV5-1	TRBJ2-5	TGCGCCAGCCTGGAGGGGAAGACCCAGTACTTC	CASLEGKTQYF
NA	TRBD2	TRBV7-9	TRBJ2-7	TGTGCCAGCAGCTTAGCCTTGAGCGGGGGCGAGCAGTACTTC	CASSLALSGGEQYF
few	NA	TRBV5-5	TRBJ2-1	TGTGCCAGCAGCCCCTGGAGTCCCAATGAGCAGTTCTTC	CASSPWSPNEQFF
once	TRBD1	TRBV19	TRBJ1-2	TGTGCCAGTACCCCCGGGCAGGGGGCAGGCCCTGGCTACACCTTC	CASTPGQGAGPGYTF
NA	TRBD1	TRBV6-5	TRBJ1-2	TGTGCCAGCGGGACAGGGGAAAACTATGGCTACACCTTC	CASGTGENYGYTF
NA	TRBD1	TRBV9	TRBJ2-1	TGTGCCAGCAGCAAGGGACAGAGCTCCTACAATGAGCAGTTCTTC	CASSKGQSSYNEQFF
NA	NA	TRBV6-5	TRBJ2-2	TGTGCCAGCGGCCGGAGGGCGGGGGAGCTGTTTTTT	CASGRRAGELFF
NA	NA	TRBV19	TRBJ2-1	TGTGCCAGTAGTACTCAGAGCGGTGCAGGGTTCTTC	CASSTQSGAGFF
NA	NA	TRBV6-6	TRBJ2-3	TGTGCCAGCAGTTACTCCGGAGATACGCAGTATTTT	CASSYSGDTQYF
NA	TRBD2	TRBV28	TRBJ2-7	TGTGCCAGCGAGGAGCGGGAGTCATACGAGCAGTACTTC	CASEERESYEQYF